This T cell receptor beta chain was identified during a study of T-cell memory formation after mild COVID-19. Study context: Largely donor-specific sequence clusters came from a couple of donors.

The authors produced TCR alpha and TCR beta cDNA libraries with sample barcodes and UMIs by 5'RACE using constant-segment primers. One entry per CDR3 protein results from TCRdb running MiXCR on the 5' RACE reads. The sample holds around 510,000 distinct CDR3 sequences, about 20% seen once. This clonotype was observed a handful of times. The receptor comes from an adult woman who had mild COVID-19 (a few samples of this study predate the infection). Cell type and time point are not known. The sample was PBMCs or a T cell subset sorted from them (not recorded which).

This CDR3 reads CASSLDAGEQYF. CDR3 nucleotides: TGCGCCAGCAGCTTAGACGCCGGCGAGCAGTACTTC. The V and J genes are TRBV5-1 and TRBJ2-7; D not resolved. The CDR3 covers 12 residues. Trimming removed 2 bases at V and 6 bases at J, with 9 bases between. Germline V gene data show CDR1 as SGHRS and CDR2 as YFSETQ.